The sample holds many counts of the clone carrying this TCR beta chain. Germline V gives CDR1 SGHDT, CDR2 YYEEEE. The CDR3 consists of 11 residues. V dropped 3 bases and J dropped 10 bases, with 8 bases sitting between them. The data stem from a study of molecular identifiers for immune sequencing clone quantification. TCRdb ran MiXCR on the PCR reads and lists one entry per CDR3 protein. Of over 300,000 distinct CDR3 sequences listed, 24% are singletons. Sequencing input: naive CD8+ T cells from blood, with Jurkat cell RNA spiked in. Noted subset: FACS-sorted CD8+CD4-CCR7+CD45RA+ naive T cells. This sequence was found in a human donor in good health. Some libraries in this study had Jurkat cell RNA spiked in. The V and J genes are TRBV5-6 and TRBJ2-1; no clear D gene. CDR3 region: CASSYLREQFF. CDR3 sequence (DNA): TGTGCCAGCAGCTACCTTAGAGAGCAGTTCTTC.